These T cell receptor beta chains were read from a single sample in a study of CD8+CD57+ T cells in acquired aplastic anemia. From the reads, TCRdb called clonotypes with MiXCR, one entry per CDR3 protein. This sample carries around 150,000 distinct CDR3 sequences, roughly 50% of them seen once, and the ten largest clones take 25% to 35%. The sample was sorted CD4+, CD8+, or CD8+CD57+ T cells (not recorded which) from PBMCs. All receptors derive from a human donor with aplastic anemia. Both conserved end residues are part of each CDR3. The order of the fields is clone size, J gene, D gene, V gene, CDR3 DNA, CDR3 protein. A D gene is named only where the DNA matches it firmly. Clone sizes are given selectively: once, few, many, or a class where the clone is expanded.

NA | TRBJ2-7 | TRBD2 | TRBV28 | TGTGCCAGCAGATCGGGAGGGCCGATATACGAGCAGTACTTC | CASRSGGPIYEQYF
many | TRBJ2-7 | TRBD1 | TRBV24-1 | TGTGCCACCAGTGATGACAGGGTCGGCTCCTACGAGCAGTACTTC | CATSDDRVGSYEQYF
NA | TRBJ1-1 | NA | TRBV10-3 | TGTGCCATAAGGGGGAGAGGGGAGAACACTGAAGCTTTCTTT | CAIRGRGENTEAFF
many | TRBJ1-2 | NA | TRBV11-2 | TGTGCCAGCAGCTTAATGCCCCGGGGGGACAAGGGGGGGAACACCTTC | CASSLMPRGDKGGNTF
many | TRBJ1-2 | NA | TRBV12-3/TRBV12-4 | TGTGCCAGCAGTTTGGTAGGGTCCTCTAACTATGGCTACACCTTC | CASSLVGSSNYGYTF
NA | TRBJ1-6 | TRBD1 | TRBV20-1 | TGCAGTGCCCCACAGGGGGGAAATTCACCCCTCCACTTT | CSAPQGGNSPLHF
NA | TRBJ2-2 | NA | TRBV6-4 | TGTGCCAGCAGTGATAACAGTCACACCGGGGAGCTGTTTTTT | CASSDNSHTGELFF
once | TRBJ2-7 | NA | TRBV29-1 | TGCAGCGCCACAGTGATGGTCGAGCGGTACTTC | CSATVMVERYF
NA | TRBJ2-1 | NA | TRBV4-1 | TGCGCCAGCAGCCAAGATGGGCAAGGCCTTTTGAGGTTCTTC | CASSQDGQGLLRFF
NA | TRBJ1-5 | NA | TRBV10-1 | TGTGCCAGCTCACCATATTCGGCACCCAATCAGCCCCAGCATTTT | CASSPYSAPNQPQHF
NA | TRBJ1-2 | TRBD1 | TRBV20-1 | TGCAGTGCTAGGGAGACAGGGGGCCATTATGGCTACACCTTC | CSARETGGHYGYTF
NA | TRBJ2-5 | NA | TRBV9 | TGTGCCAGCAGCGTAGGTTTCAGGGAGACCCAGTACTTC | CASSVGFRETQYF
NA | TRBJ1-1 | NA | TRBV19 | TGTGCCAGTAGTCCCGACAGCCTGAACACTGAAGCTTTCTTT | CASSPDSLNTEAFF
NA | TRBJ1-6 | NA | TRBV5-6 | TGTGCCAGCAGCTTGCTACATAGCTCCTATAATTCACCCCTCCACTTT | CASSLLHSSYNSPLHF
NA | TRBJ2-3 | NA | TRBV9 | TGTGCCAGCAGCTTAGCAAGTCATACGCAGTATTTT | CASSLASHTQYF
many | TRBJ2-7 | TRBD1 | TRBV7-2 | TGTGCCAGCAGAACAGGGGGCACAGCCTACGAGCAGTACTTC | CASRTGGTAYEQYF
many | TRBJ2-5 | NA | TRBV7-9 | TGTGCCAGCGGAGGACAGCAAGAGACCCAGTACTTC | CASGGQQETQYF
NA | TRBJ2-7 | TRBD2 | TRBV5-1 | TGCGCCAGCAGCCTAACTAGCGTGAGTTACTACGAGCAGTACTTC | CASSLTSVSYYEQYF
many | TRBJ2-7 | TRBD1 | TRBV5-4 | TGTGCCAGCAGCTACGGACAGGGCGAGCAGTACTTC | CASSYGQGEQYF
once | TRBJ2-7 | NA | TRBV4-2 | TGTGCCAGCAGCCAAGATAGCACAGCTACCTACGAGCAGTACTTC | CASSQDSTATYEQYF
many | TRBJ2-2 | NA | TRBV30 | TGTGCCTGGTACAGTGAGAACACCGGGGAGCTGTTTTTT | CAWYSENTGELFF
NA | TRBJ2-7 | TRBD2 | TRBV25-1 | TGTGCCAGCAGTTTATTTAGCGGGGGGGCTCAAGCCTACGAGCAGTACTTC | CASSLFSGGAQAYEQYF
NA | TRBJ1-6 | NA | TRBV13 | TGTGCCAGCAGCTTAGTAGGGGCAGGGAGACCCCTCCACTTT | CASSLVGAGRPLHF
NA | TRBJ2-7 | TRBD2 | TRBV18 | TGTGCTCCGTACGGGGAGGGCTCCTACGAGCAGTACTTC | CAPYGEGSYEQYF
NA | TRBJ1-2 | NA | TRBV20-1 | TGCAGTGCTAGTGGCAGGGTTGAGGATGGCTACACCTTC | CSASGRVEDGYTF
once | TRBJ1-1 | NA | TRBV7-2 | TGTGCCAGCAGCTTAGCGCAGAGGGCAACTGAAGCTTTCTTT | CASSLAQRATEAFF
many | TRBJ2-5 | NA | TRBV12-3/TRBV12-4 | TGTGCCAGCAGTGCCCGACAGGACCAAGAGACCCAGTACTTC | CASSARQDQETQYF
NA | TRBJ2-1 | NA | TRBV6-1 | TGTGCCAGCAGTGAAAGCCTTGTAGAGCAGTTCTTC | CASSESLVEQFF
many | TRBJ1-1 | NA | TRBV7-9 | TGTGCCAGCAGCTTCAGCCTGGACAGTGGTACTGAAGCTTTCTTT | CASSFSLDSGTEAFF
many | TRBJ2-6 | TRBD1 | TRBV24-1 | TGTGCCACCAGTACAGGGGTCTCTGGGGCCAACGTCCTGACTTTC | CATSTGVSGANVLTF
NA | TRBJ2-7 | NA | TRBV5-1 | TGCGCCAGCAGCTTGCGGGCTAGCAATTCCCACGAGCAGTACTTC | CASSLRASNSHEQYF
few | TRBJ2-6 | TRBD1 | TRBV25-1 | TGTGCCAGCAGTGGGCAGGGGGTACCCTCTGGGGCCAACGTCCTGACTTTC | CASSGQGVPSGANVLTF
many | TRBJ1-2 | TRBD1 | TRBV9 | TGTGCCAGCAGCGTAGATTTACAGGGGGAAAGAGGCTATGGCTACACCTTC | CASSVDLQGERGYGYTF
few | TRBJ2-7 | TRBD2 | TRBV19 | TGTGCCAGTAGTATGGGAGGGAAGTACGAGCAGTACTTC | CASSMGGKYEQYF
NA | TRBJ2-7 | NA | TRBV15 | TGTGCCACCAGCAGAGAGGGAGGAAGCTCCTACGAGCAGTACTTC | CATSREGGSSYEQYF
NA | TRBJ1-6 | NA | TRBV7-2 | TGTGCCAGCAGCCGAGATTCACCCCTCCACTTT | CASSRDSPLHF
many | TRBJ2-3 | TRBD2 | TRBV19 | TGTGCCAGTAGTATCATAGCGGGAGTCACAGATACGCAGTATTTT | CASSIIAGVTDTQYF
few | TRBJ2-1 | TRBD1 | TRBV10-3 | TGTGCCATCAGTGAGTCGGGGACAGGACTTTACAATGAGCAGTTCTTC | CAISESGTGLYNEQFF
NA | TRBJ2-7 | NA | TRBV5-4 | TGTGCCAGCAGCTCCCAGGGGAAGGGTTACGAGCAGTACTTC | CASSSQGKGYEQYF
many | TRBJ2-5 | TRBD2 | TRBV25-1 | TGTGCCAGCACCCGGGGGGGGCTAGAGACCCAGTACTTC | CASTRGGLETQYF
NA | TRBJ1-1 | NA | TRBV29-1 | TGCAGCGTTGTCCCAGGGAACACTGAAGCTTTCTTT | CSVVPGNTEAFF
once | TRBJ2-5 | NA | TRBV2 | TGTGCCAGCAGTGTTCTGGGGTATGAGGGGGAGACCCAGTACTTC | CASSVLGYEGETQYF
NA | TRBJ2-5 | NA | TRBV6-1 | TGTGCCAGCAGACTCGGTGAACAAGAGACCCAGTACTTC | CASRLGEQETQYF
NA | TRBJ1-6 | NA | TRBV2 | TGTGCCAGCAGTGCCCGACAGGCTGATTATAATTCACCCCTCCACTTT | CASSARQADYNSPLHF
NA | TRBJ2-3 | NA | TRBV4-3 | TGCGCCAGCAGCCTCCTGGGGGCCGGCACAGATACGCAGTATTTT | CASSLLGAGTDTQYF
NA | TRBJ2-7 | NA | TRBV29-1 | TGCAGCGTCGGGGAACAGGCCCCCTACGAGCAGTACTTC | CSVGEQAPYEQYF
NA | TRBJ2-5 | NA | TRBV19 | TGTGCCAGTAGTGCCCTAGACAGCCAAGAGACCCAGTACTTC | CASSALDSQETQYF
NA | TRBJ1-2 | TRBD1 | TRBV2 | TGTGCCAGCAGTGGGACTACCCAAACCCCCGCCAGGGGAGGGGGCAGGAGCGGCTACACCTTC | CASSGTTQTPARGGGRSGYTF
few | TRBJ2-1 | TRBD2 | TRBV29-1 | TGCAGCGCCAAGACTAGCGGTAATGAGCAGTTCTTC | CSAKTSGNEQFF
many | TRBJ2-3 | TRBD1 | TRBV2 | TGTGCCAGCAGTATTCCGGGACAGACCACAGATACGCAGTATTTT | CASSIPGQTTDTQYF
many | TRBJ2-5 | NA | TRBV6-5 | TGTGCCAGCAGTTACCCGGGATTGGGGGAGACCCAGTACTTC | CASSYPGLGETQYF
many | TRBJ2-3 | TRBD2 | TRBV11-2 | TGTGCCAGCAGCTACGGACTAGCGGGAGGTTGGGATACGCAGTATTTT | CASSYGLAGGWDTQYF
NA | TRBJ1-2 | NA | TRBV11-1 | TGTGCCAGCAGCTTAACACAGGCCTATGGCTACACCTTC | CASSLTQAYGYTF
once | TRBJ2-7 | TRBD1 | TRBV11-1 | TGTGCCAGCAGCACTTACTCAACAGGGGACCTCTCCTACGAGCAGTACTTC | CASSTYSTGDLSYEQYF